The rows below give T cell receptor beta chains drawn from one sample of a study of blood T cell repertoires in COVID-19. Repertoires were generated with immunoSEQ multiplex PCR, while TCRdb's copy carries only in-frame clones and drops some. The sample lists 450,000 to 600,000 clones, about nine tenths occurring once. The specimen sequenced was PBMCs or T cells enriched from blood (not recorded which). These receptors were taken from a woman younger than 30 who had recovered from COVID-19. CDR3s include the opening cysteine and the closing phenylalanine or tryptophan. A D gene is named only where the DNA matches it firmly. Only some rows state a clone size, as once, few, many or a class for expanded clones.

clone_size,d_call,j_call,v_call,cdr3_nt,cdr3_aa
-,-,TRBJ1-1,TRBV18,TGTGCCAGCTCACGAGGGAACACTGAAGCTTTCTTT,CASSRGNTEAFF
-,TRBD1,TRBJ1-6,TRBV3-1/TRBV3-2,TGTGCCAGCAGCCAAGGCGACAGGGGGTATAATTCACCCCTCCACTTT,CASSQGDRGYNSPLHF
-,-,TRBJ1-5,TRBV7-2,TGTGCCAGCAGCTTAGAGGGCAGGGTGGAACAGCCCCAGCATTTT,CASSLEGRVEQPQHF
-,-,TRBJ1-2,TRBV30,TGTGCCTGGAGTCCGAACCTCAGGGGCTATGGCTACACCTTC,CAWSPNLRGYGYTF
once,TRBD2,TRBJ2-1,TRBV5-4,TGTGCCAGCAGCTTGCTGGCTAGCGGGGACAATGAGCAGTTCTTC,CASSLLASGDNEQFF
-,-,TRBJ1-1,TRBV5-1,TGCGCCAGCAGCCGGGCCCCTGGGGGCGCGGACACTGAAGCTTTCTTT,CASSRAPGGADTEAFF
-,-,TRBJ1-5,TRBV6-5,TGTGCCAGCAGTCGGGGGAGGAATCAGCCCCAGCATTTT,CASSRGRNQPQHF
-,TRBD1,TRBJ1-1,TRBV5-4,TGTGCCAGCAGTCCCGGACAGGGGTACACTGAAGCTTTCTTT,CASSPGQGYTEAFF
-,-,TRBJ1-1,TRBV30,TGTGCCTGGAGTCCCGTCAGGGAAGCTTTCTTT,CAWSPVREAFF
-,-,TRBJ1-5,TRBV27,TGTGCCAGCAGTCGGGGGGGATCAGGGCAGCCCCAGCATTTT,CASSRGGSGQPQHF
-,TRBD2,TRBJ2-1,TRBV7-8,TGTGCCAGCAGCTCGCCTACGACTAGCGGGGCATACAATGAGCAGTTCTTC,CASSSPTTSGAYNEQFF
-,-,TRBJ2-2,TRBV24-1,TGTGCCACCAGTGATTGGGGGCAGGGCACCGGGGAGCTGTTTTTT,CATSDWGQGTGELFF
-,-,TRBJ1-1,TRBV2,TGTGCCAGCAGTTCTGACAGTAACACTGAAGCTTTCTTT,CASSSDSNTEAFF
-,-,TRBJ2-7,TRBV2,TGTGCCAGCGGAGAGGATGTTGGTTACGAGCAGTACTTC,CASGEDVGYEQYF
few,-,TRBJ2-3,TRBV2,TGTGCCAGCACCCTCTCAAGGGGAGATACGCAGTATTTT,CASTLSRGDTQYF
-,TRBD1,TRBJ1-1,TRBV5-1,TGCGCCAGCAGAGGGACAGTAATGAACACTGAAGCTTTCTTT,CASRGTVMNTEAFF
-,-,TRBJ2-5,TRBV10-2,TGCGCCAGCAGTGAGTCAGGGCCTGAGGGCGGGACCCAGTACTTC,CASSESGPEGGTQYF
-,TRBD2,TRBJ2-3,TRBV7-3,TGTGCCAGCAGTCGTGGGCTAGCGGGGGACCTCGGATACACAGATACGCAGTATTTT,CASSRGLAGDLGYTDTQYF
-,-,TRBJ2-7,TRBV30,TGTGCCTGGAGTGAGCAGGGCTACGAGCAGTACTTC,CAWSEQGYEQYF
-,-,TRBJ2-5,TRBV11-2,TGTGCCAGCAGCTTAGAAGAGACGAGAGGGACCCAGTACTTC,CASSLEETRGTQYF
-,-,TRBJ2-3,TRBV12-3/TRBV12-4,TGTGCCAGCAGTACGGTCCTCACAGATACGCAGTATTTT,CASSTVLTDTQYF
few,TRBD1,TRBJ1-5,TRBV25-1,TGTGCCAGCAGTGAGGGGGGACAGGCCACGAATCAGCCCCAGCATTTT,CASSEGGQATNQPQHF
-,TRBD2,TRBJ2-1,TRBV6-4,TGTGCCAGCAGTGACTCGGTAGCGGGGGGAAATGAGCAGTTCTTC,CASSDSVAGGNEQFF
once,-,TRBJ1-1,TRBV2,TGTGCCAGCAGAGCCAAGGGGTTGGGACGCGGGAGCGGTGAAGCTTTCTTT,CASRAKGLGRGSGEAFF
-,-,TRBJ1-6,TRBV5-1,TGCGCCAGCAGCCGGACGACAGTAGTTAATTCACCCCTCCACTTT,CASSRTTVVNSPLHF
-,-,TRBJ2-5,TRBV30,TGTGCCTGGACAACGGGATCCTGGGGAGAGACCCAGTACTTC,CAWTTGSWGETQYF
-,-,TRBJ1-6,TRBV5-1,TGCGCCAGCAGCTTAGGGGGGGAGTCACCCCTCCACTTT,CASSLGGESPLHF
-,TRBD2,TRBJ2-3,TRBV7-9,TGTGCCAGCAGCTCAGGCGGGGGGACTTTTACTAGCACAGATACGCAGTATTTT,CASSSGGGTFTSTDTQYF
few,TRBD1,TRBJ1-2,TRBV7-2,TGTGCCAGCAGCGCCGACAGGGCGGTCTTAAATGGCTACACCTTC,CASSADRAVLNGYTF
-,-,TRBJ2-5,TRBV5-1,TGCGCCAGCAGCTTGGGACTGCATAAAGAGACCCAGTACTTC,CASSLGLHKETQYF
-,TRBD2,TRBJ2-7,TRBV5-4,TGTGCCAGCAGCCACGGGGGGGCCGAATTGGTCGAGCAGTACTTC,CASSHGGAELVEQYF
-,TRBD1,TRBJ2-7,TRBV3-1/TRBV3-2,TGTGCCAGCAGCCCAGAACAGGGGCCCTACGAGCAGTACTTC,CASSPEQGPYEQYF
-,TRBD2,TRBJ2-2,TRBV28,TGTGCCAGCAGCCATCTTGGACTAGCGAACACCGGGGAGCTGTTTTTT,CASSHLGLANTGELFF
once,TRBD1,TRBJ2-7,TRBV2,TGTGCCAGCAGTGGACAGGGGATATACGAGCAGTACTTC,CASSGQGIYEQYF
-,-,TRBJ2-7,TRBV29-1,TGCAGCGTTGGGGAGGACTCCTACGAGCAGTACTTC,CSVGEDSYEQYF
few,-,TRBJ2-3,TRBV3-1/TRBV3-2,TGTGCCAGCAGCTTAGGGGTCGACACAGATACGCAGTATTTT,CASSLGVDTDTQYF
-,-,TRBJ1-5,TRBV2,TGTGCCAGCCAGGGATTAGGGAATCAGCCCCAGCATTTT,CASQGLGNQPQHF
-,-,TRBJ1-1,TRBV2,TGTGCCAGCGGGGGGGAAGGTTCCGAAGCTTTCTTT,CASGGEGSEAFF
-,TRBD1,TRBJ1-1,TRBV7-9,TGTGCCAGCAGCCCTAGGACAGGGGGTGCTGAAGCTTTCTTT,CASSPRTGGAEAFF
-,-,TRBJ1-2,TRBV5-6,TGTGCCAGCAGCTTGGGTTCGGGGGGCTACACCTTC,CASSLGSGGYTF
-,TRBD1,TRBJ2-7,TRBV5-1,TGCGCCAGCAGCTTAACGGGACAGGGGGCTTTATCCTACGAGCAGTACTTC,CASSLTGQGALSYEQYF
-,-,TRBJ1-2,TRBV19,TGTGCCAGTAGTAAGGATTTCAGGGAGGATGGCTACACCTTC,CASSKDFREDGYTF
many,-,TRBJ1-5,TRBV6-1,TGTGCCAGCAGTGAAGGGGCAGGGTATCAGCCCCAGCATTTT,CASSEGAGYQPQHF
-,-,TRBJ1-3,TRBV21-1,TGTGCCAGCAGCGACCGGGACAGCTCTGGAAACACCATATATTTT,CASSDRDSSGNTIYF
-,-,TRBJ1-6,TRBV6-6,TGTGCCAGCAGTTATGGCGGGGGAGATAATTCACCCCTCCACTTT,CASSYGGGDNSPLHF
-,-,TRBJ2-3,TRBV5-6,TGTGCCAGCAGCCCGGGACTCACCACCACAGATACGCAGTATTTT,CASSPGLTTTDTQYF
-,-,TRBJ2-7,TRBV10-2,TGCGCCAGCAGTGGTGGGGCGAGCAGGCTCTACGAGCAGTACTTC,CASSGGASRLYEQYF
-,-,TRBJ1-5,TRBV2,TGTGCCAGCAGTCACAGGGATCAGCCCCAGCATTTT,CASSHRDQPQHF
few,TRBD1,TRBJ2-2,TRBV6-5,TGTGCCAGCTCACAGGGGCTGCTCACCGGGGAGCTGTTTTTT,CASSQGLLTGELFF
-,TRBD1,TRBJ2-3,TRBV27,TGTGCCAGCAGTATGGGACAGGGAGATACGCAGTATTTT,CASSMGQGDTQYF
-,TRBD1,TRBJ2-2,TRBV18,TGTGCCAGCTCACCATTCACAGGGGGCAGCACCGGGGAGCTGTTTTTT,CASSPFTGGSTGELFF
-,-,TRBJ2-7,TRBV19,TGTGCCAGTAGTATAGGACTTGACGGGTACGAGCAGTACTTC,CASSIGLDGYEQYF
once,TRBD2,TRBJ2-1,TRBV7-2,TGTGCCAGCAGCTCCCGGTCTAGCGGGGGGGTCAATGAGCAGTTCTTC,CASSSRSSGGVNEQFF
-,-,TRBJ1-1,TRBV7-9,TGTGCCAGCAGCGAGAAGTTGGGAAGGACAGCGAACACTGAAGCTTTCTTT,CASSEKLGRTANTEAFF